Each of the 9 T cell receptor beta chains below was sequenced from the same sample in a study of T cell clonotyping in hematopoietic cell transplantation. Time point: recipient sample about 28 days before transplant, after cytoreduction. Clones were sequenced by immunoSEQ multiplex PCR, and TCRdb holds only the in-frame ones, with some missing. The table includes about 36,000 clones, roughly 96% detected once. Material: peripheral blood mononuclear cells, obtained before stem cell transplant. The receptor set was obtained from a man aged 40-49 years with chronic myeloid leukemia. Some clones in this sample may be carry-over from other donors' samples.

The chain has TRBV29-1 and TRBJ2-5, with D perhaps matching TRBD2 (5 bases). The CDR3 is made up of 13 amino acids. CDR1 is SQVTM and CDR2 is ANQGSEA in the germline V gene. V lost 5 bases, J lost 3 bases, and 13 bases lay in between. The CDR3 DNA sequence: TGCAGCGTTCGTCGAGGGTCGGAAGAGACCCAGTACTTC. The encoded protein is CSVRRGSEETQYF.

Here the CDR3 DNA reads TGCGCCAGCAGCTTTTTGACAGGGGCCCAAGAGACCCAGTACTTC. It translates to CASSFLTGAQETQYF. This chain connects TRBV5-1 to TRBJ2-5, with 8 bases fitting TRBD1. The CDR3 has 15 amino acids. V lost 2 bases to trimming and J lost 1 base; unmatched junction nucleotides: 4. The germline V gene has CDR1 SGHRS and CDR2 YFSETQ.

The chain employs TRBV2 and TRBJ1-4, with 7 nucleotides matching TRBD1. This CDR3 spans 16 amino acids. V lost 6 bases, J lost 0 bases, and 7 bases stayed unmatched. CDR1 and CDR2 (germline): SNHLY, FYNNEI. CDR3 residues: CASSRQGDATNEKLFF. The CDR3 DNA reads as TGTGCCAGCAGCCGACAGGGTGACGCAACTAATGAAAAACTGTTTTTT.

The chain joins TRBV4-1 to TRBJ1-5; 9 nucleotides agree with TRBD1. Trimming at V came to 4 bases and at J to 6 bases, leaving 10 bases not matched to a gene. Germline CDR1 and CDR2: MGHRA and YSYEKL. This CDR3 spans 16 amino acids. This chain's CDR3 is CASSRKPGQGTQPQHF. The CDR3 DNA follows: TGCGCCAGCAGCCGAAAGCCGGGACAGGGTACTCAGCCCCAGCATTTT.

This sequence joins TRBV11-3 and TRBJ1-1; D not resolved. V shed 0 bases and J shed 3 bases, with 11 bases lying between them. The CDR3 is made up of 15 amino acids. Germline CDR1 is SGHNT and CDR2 is YENEEA. The DNA of the CDR3 is TGTGCCAGCAGCTTAGATTCGGGTGGGCACACTGAAGCTTTCTTT. Translation gives CASSLDSGGHTEAFF.

The chain joins TRBV6-5 to TRBJ1-1; no definite D call. CDR1 and CDR2 from the germline V gene are MNHEY and SVGAGI. The CDR3 has 13 residues. Deletions cut 3 bases from V and 3 bases from J, with 8 bases between. The CDR3 nucleotides read TGTGCCAGCAGTTATCAGGAGGACACTGAAGCTTTCTTT. Translation: CASSYQEDTEAFF.

This chain joins TRBV5-1 and TRBJ1-4; D is ambiguous. The CDR3 runs to 15 residues. CDR1 SGHRS and CDR2 YFSETQ come from the germline V gene. The V and J ends lost 2 bases and 0 bases respectively, with 8 bases between them. CDR3 sequence: CASSFRFATNEKLFF. CDR3 coding DNA: TGCGCCAGCAGCTTCAGATTTGCAACTAATGAAAAACTGTTTTTT.

The chain recombines TRBV5-1 with TRBJ2-2, with D possibly TRBD2 on 5 matching bases. The germline CDR1 and CDR2 sequences are SGHRS and YFSETQ. Deletions cut 0 bases from V and 0 bases from J, with 9 bases between. This CDR3 is built from 16 residues. The CDR3 reads CASSLGRRSNTGELFF. CDR3 sequence (DNA): TGCGCCAGCAGCTTGGGTAGGAGGTCGAACACCGGGGAGCTGTTTTTT.

The J gene is TRBJ1-1, the V gene TRBV28; no reliable D call. This CDR3 region has 13 residues. Germline V gene lookup returns CDR1 MDHEN and CDR2 SYDVKM. Trimming took off 6 bases at V and 0 bases at J, with 8 bases between the two ends. The DNA for the CDR3 is TGTGCCAGCAGCATAGGATTGAACACTGAAGCTTTCTTT. Translation: CASSIGLNTEAFF. Supplemented by reference TRBV28 and TRBJ1-1, the full variable domain reads DVKVTQSSRYLVKRTGEKVFLECVQDMDHENMFWYRQDPGLGLRLIYFSYDVKMKEKGDIPEGYSVSREKKERFSLILESASTNQTSMYLCASSIGLNTEAFFGQGTRLTVV.